This entry features one T cell receptor beta chain sequence. The antigen remains unidentified. TCRdb used MiXCR to reprocess the RT-PCR reads, holding one entry per CDR3 protein. The repertoire holds roughly 500,000 distinct CDR3 sequences, with about 15% as singletons. The germline V gene has CDR1 SGDLS and CDR2 YYNGEE. V lost 0 bases and J lost 2, with 9 bases in between. The CDR3 has 15 residues. These data belong to a study of response to subunit inactivated influenza vaccine. Study-level findings and limits: With each seasonal influenza vaccination, the authors suggested, few new T cells are recruited.

Sequencing used CD4+ T cells sorted from PBMCs, obtained less than 25 months after vaccination. This receptor was taken from a man aged 45 to 75 who received an inactivated influenza vaccine. V is TRBV9 and J is TRBJ2-1; D may correspond to TRBD1 or TRBD2 (5 bases each). The CDR3 DNA sequence: TGTGCCAGCAGCGTAGGGCAGGGACCCTACAATGAGCAGTTCTTC. Its translation is CASSVGQGPYNEQFF.